Below are 6 T cell receptor beta chains sequenced from a single sample in a study of T cell responses to AZD1222 COVID-19 vaccine. Sequencing was performed with immunoSEQ multiplex PCR; in TCRdb, only in-frame clones are kept and a portion is missing. The data show tens of thousands of clones, with about four fifths seen just once and around 15% held by the top ten. The sample in question was peripheral blood, obtained 28 days after the second AZD1222 dose. Source of these receptors: an adult who received the AZD1222 COVID-19 vaccine.

This chain joins TRBV30 and TRBJ2-4; 11 bases are a match to TRBD2. The germline gives CDR1 GTSNPN, CDR2 SVGIG (reference sequence). This CDR3 contains 14 residues. J gave up 1 base and V 4 bases, and 0 bases lay outside the gene matches. The CDR3 reads CAWTSGGAKNIQYF. DNA of the CDR3: TGTGCCTGGACTAGCGGGGGGGCCAAAAACATTCAGTACTTC.

CDR3: CASSIRVISYNEQFF. The DNA of the CDR3 is TGTGCCAGCAGTATCAGGGTGATCTCCTACAATGAGCAGTTCTTC. This chain uses TRBV6-2 or TRBV6-3 with TRBJ2-1, with D maybe TRBD1 (5 bases). CDR3 length: 15 amino acids. Germline loops: CDR1 MNHEY, CDR2 SVGEGT. Trimming pared 5 bases from V and 0 bases from J, leaving 11 bases between.

The chain is built from TRBV12-3 or TRBV12-4 and TRBJ2-7; tentative D call: TRBD1 (5 bases). Trimming shortened V by 4 bases and J by 3 bases, and 10 bases separated the two germline ends. This CDR3 contains 13 residues. CDR3 residues: CASSSLQGYEQYF. CDR3 nucleotides: TGTGCCAGCAGTTCACTGCAGGGCTACGAGCAGTACTTC.

The chain uses TRBV6-5 and TRBJ1-4; TRBD1 is a possible D gene (6 bases). This CDR3 is 15 amino acids long. Deletions cut 0 bases from V and 7 bases from J, with 12 bases between. The germline gives CDR1 MNHEY, CDR2 SVGAGI. This CDR3 is CASSYSGGGSEKLFF. The CDR3 nucleotides are TGTGCCAGCAGTTACTCAGGAGGGGGTAGTGAAAAACTGTTTTTT.

This sequence joins TRBV6-5 and TRBJ1-5; the D gene is possibly TRBD1 (5 bases). V was shortened by 8 bases and J by 4 bases, with 12 bases between the two germline ends. This CDR3 spans 13 amino acids. CDR1 is MNHEY, CDR2 SVGAGI, per germline. In DNA, the CDR3 is TGTGCCAGCGCGGGGCAGGTTAATCAGCCCCAGCATTTT. It translates to CASAGQVNQPQHF.

The CDR3 loop is CASSGAGTEAFF. The CDR3 DNA sequence: TGTGCCAGCAGCGGAGCAGGGACTGAAGCTTTCTTT. The V and J genes are TRBV7-9 and TRBJ1-1; D possibly corresponds to TRBD1 (5 bases). The V gene's germline CDR1 is SEHNR and CDR2 FQNEAQ (reference sequence). The length of the CDR3 is 12 residues. The germline V and J ends were trimmed by 5 bases and 5 bases, with 9 bases remaining between them.